These T cell receptor beta chains were read from a single sample in a study of shared clonotypes between healthy human individuals. Assay: immunoSEQ multiplex PCR; the TCRdb copy retains only in-frame clones and omits some. Altogether around 2,000,000 clones are present, less than 95% being singletons, with the ten largest covering 1% to 1.5%. The sample comprised naive CD8+ T cells sorted from blood. All receptors derive from a man aged 18 to 30 in good health. CDR3s include the opening cysteine and the closing phenylalanine or tryptophan. D genes are given only for firm matches. For some rows the clone size is stated as once, few or many, or as a class when expanded; others skip it.

V gene	J gene	D gene	clone size	CDR3 protein	CDR3 DNA
TRBV7-6	TRBJ2-5	TRBD1	-	CASSVDRGAETQYF	TGTGCCAGCAGCGTCGACAGGGGGGCAGAGACCCAGTACTTC
TRBV25-1	TRBJ1-1	-	-	CASSEGGGLIMNTEAFF	TGTGCCAGCAGTGAAGGGGGGGGACTGATTATGAACACTGAAGCTTTCTTT
TRBV2	TRBJ2-7	TRBD1	-	CAFLPTGSYEQYF	TGTGCCTTCCTGCCGACAGGGTCTTACGAGCAGTACTTC
TRBV28	TRBJ1-2	-	-	CASSFGSFFYGYTF	TGTGCCAGCAGTTTCGGCAGCTTCTTCTATGGCTACACCTTC
TRBV5-6	TRBJ2-1	-	-	CASSLELKAVYNEQFF	TGTGCCAGCAGCTTAGAGCTCAAGGCGGTCTACAATGAGCAGTTCTTC
TRBV7-9	TRBJ2-2	-	-	CASSFTGSSTGELFF	TGTGCCAGCAGCTTTACAGGCTCGAGCACCGGGGAGCTGTTTTTT
TRBV7-9	TRBJ2-5	-	-	CASSVSHSLETQYF	TGTGCCAGCAGCGTAAGCCACTCCTTGGAGACCCAGTACTTC
TRBV6-1	TRBJ2-3	TRBD1	once	CASRIRDSSTDTQYF	TGTGCCAGCCGAATCCGGGACAGTAGCACAGATACGCAGTATTTT
TRBV13	TRBJ2-1	TRBD2	once	CASSPGGAGPYNEQFF	TGTGCCAGCAGCCCCGGGGGAGCGGGGCCCTACAATGAGCAGTTCTTC
TRBV7-9	TRBJ2-7	-	-	CASSPPTERYEQYF	TGTGCCAGCAGCCCACCGACAGAGCGTTACGAGCAGTACTTC
TRBV4-1	TRBJ2-7	TRBD2	once	CASSQGLAGSYEQYF	TGCGCCAGCAGCCAAGGGTTAGCGGGATCCTACGAGCAGTACTTC
TRBV5-6	TRBJ1-1	-	-	CASSLEAGTAFF	TGTGCCAGCAGCTTGGAGGCTGGAACGGCTTTCTTT
TRBV6-1	TRBJ1-5	-	-	CASSEGITQPQHF	TGTGCCAGCAGTGAAGGGATAACTCAGCCCCAGCATTTT
TRBV7-9	TRBJ2-3	-	-	CASIGAPGLDLSDTQYF	TGTGCCAGCATCGGGGCTCCCGGGCTCGACCTCTCAGATACGCAGTATTTT
TRBV6-1	TRBJ2-7	-	-	CASSDLKGIGSYEQYF	TGTGCCAGCAGTGATTTGAAGGGGATCGGCTCCTACGAGCAGTACTTC
TRBV4-1	TRBJ2-7	-	-	CASSPLDTSYEQYF	TGCGCCAGCAGCCCTCTCGACACGTCCTACGAGCAGTACTTC
TRBV14	TRBJ2-1	-	few	CASTDSSYNEQFF	TGTGCCAGCACCGACAGCTCCTACAATGAGCAGTTCTTC
TRBV21-1	TRBJ1-2	-	-	CASSKSEIYAGHNGYTF	TGTGCCAGCAGCAAATCCGAAATTTATGCAGGGCACAATGGCTACACCTTC